A selection of T cell receptor beta chains follows, all from one sample in a study of Ad26.COV2.S vaccination and SARS-CoV-2 variants. Assay used: immunoSEQ multiplex PCR; TCRdb lists only in-frame clones, some missing. The top ten clones hold approximately 3.7% of a sample with around 380,000 clones, 75% to 90% of them seen once. Source: peripheral blood, taken in a trial of Ad26.COV2.S vaccine versus placebo. These TCRs come from a person between 18 and 65 years old who received the Ad26.COV2.S COVID-19 vaccine or a placebo. Each CDR3 is given with its conserved first and last residue. The D gene is left open where the match is weak. Some rows mark clone size as missing; the rest say once, few, many or name a class of expanded clone.

size | J | V | D | CDR3 | DNA
NA | TRBJ2-7 | TRBV5-6 | NA | CASSLVRQGREYEQYF | TGTGCCAGCAGCTTGGTCCGACAGGGCCGGGAGTACGAGCAGTACTTC
NA | TRBJ1-5 | TRBV7-9 | TRBD1 | CASSLTGDQPQHF | TGTGCCAGCAGCTTAACAGGGGATCAGCCCCAGCATTTT
NA | TRBJ1-4 | TRBV9 | NA | CASSVEGLNEKLFF | TGTGCCAGCAGCGTAGAGGGCCTTAATGAAAAACTGTTTTTT
NA | TRBJ2-5 | TRBV4-1 | TRBD2 | CASSQERGGFQETQYF | TGCGCCAGCAGCCAAGAACGGGGGGGATTCCAAGAGACCCAGTACTTC
NA | TRBJ2-3 | TRBV5-4 | TRBD1 | CASSLDRGQPDTQYF | TGTGCCAGCAGCTTGGACAGGGGGCAGCCAGATACGCAGTATTTT
once | TRBJ1-1 | TRBV4-1 | NA | CASSQDRGLNTEAFF | TGCGCCAGCAGCCAAGACCGCGGGCTGAACACTGAAGCTTTCTTT
NA | TRBJ1-4 | TRBV27 | TRBD1 | CASSFTGQDEKLFF | TGTGCCAGCAGTTTTACCGGACAGGATGAAAAACTGTTTTTT
NA | TRBJ2-7 | TRBV5-4 | NA | CASSFSEGYEQYF | TGTGCCAGCAGCTTTTCAGAAGGCTACGAGCAGTACTTC
NA | TRBJ1-5 | TRBV10-3 | TRBD1 | CAISEFLGTGANQPQHF | TGTGCCATCAGTGAGTTCCTCGGGACAGGGGCTAATCAGCCCCAGCATTTT
once | TRBJ2-1 | TRBV30 | TRBD2 | CAWRGWTSGGSYNEQFF | TGTGCCTGGAGGGGATGGACTAGCGGGGGGTCTTACAATGAGCAGTTCTTC
once | TRBJ1-3 | TRBV2 | NA | CASSSDSGNTIYF | TGTGCCAGCAGCTCAGACTCTGGAAACACCATATATTTT
NA | TRBJ1-1 | TRBV7-9 | NA | CASSLSAFNAEAFF | TGTGCCAGCAGCTTGTCAGCCTTTAATGCTGAAGCTTTCTTT
once | TRBJ2-4 | TRBV9 | TRBD1 | CASSASGTGTNIQYF | TGTGCCAGCAGCGCCTCCGGGACAGGGACAAACATTCAGTACTTC